Sequencing of this T cell receptor (beta chain) was carried out in a study of shared clonotypes between healthy human individuals (dated by TCRdb to about 2020). Concerning the study at large: The cohort included three men and a couple of women between 18 and 49 years of age. For each donor, CD4 naive and CD4 memory were each given three plates, CD8 naive was given two plates, and CD8 memory was given one plate. The study deeply sequenced blood TCR repertoires of about 5 healthy adults to estimate repertoire size and the extent of clonotype sharing between individuals. To increase sequencing depth and limit assay-specific biases, different laboratories used diverse techniques to prepare libraries and sequence TCR repertoires. Per donor, leukapheresis produced somewhere between about 0.8 and 9 billion PBMCs. Overall study outcomes, separate from this receptor: Based on pairwise subsampling, the degree of clonotype sharing among donors was expected to be affected by sequencing depth. Across four donors, around 5% of naive CD4, over 3% of naive CD8, about 2.3% of memory CD4, and about 0.44% of memory CD8 clonotypes were shared. Sampling was restricted to blood, and TCR repertoires in tissue are likely to differ from TCR repertoires in blood. The genetic and exposure-history diversity represented was limited by the small number of donors. Incomplete sequencing was indicated by rarefaction of sorted-subset datasets, despite the large sequencing depth. Naive subsets generally had larger estimated clonotype richness than memory subsets. Higher generation probabilities were observed for clonotypes shared by all four sorted-subset donors than for non-shared clonotypes.

The CDR3 holds 14 amino acids from the cysteine to the phenylalanine. The CDR3 DNA has 42 bases and is translated from base 1. Germline trimming: 5 bases from V, 4 bases from J; junction bases outside gene matches: 3. Based on the germline V gene, the CDR1 and CDR2 sequences are KGHSH and LQKENI. The donors were healthy, HIV-negative adults with no recently reported acute infections or vaccinations. All donors were Caucasian adults living in Nashville, Tennessee, USA. CD4+ T cells were enriched through magnetic negative selection, after which naive cells were positively selected on CD45RA and the remaining negative fraction served as the memory subset. Blood was collected by leukapheresis, and PBMCs were isolated by Ficoll-Histopaque density gradient centrifugation and then cryopreserved in liquid nitrogen vapor phase. Analytical flow cytometry was used to check the purity and quantity of each magnetically sorted T cell population. From each sorted fraction, genomic DNA was isolated and quantified by UV absorbance on a Nanodrop 2000c.

TCR CDR3 regions were amplified from genomic DNA by multiplex PCR using the deep immunoSEQ assay. Extracted genomic DNA from each cell subset was spread evenly across all wells of several immunoSEQ 96-well plates, with each plate serving as a replicate. For sorted subsets, around 200 ng genomic DNA, equal to about 30,000 T cell genomes, was loaded into each replicate PCR. Purified libraries were measured with a Qubit 3.0 fluorometer, size-checked on a Bioanalyzer 2100, and measured again with the KAPA Library Quantification kit. Every immunoSEQ 96-well plate was sequenced on a separate single-read 150-cycle Illumina NextSeq 550 flow cell. In the paper's pipeline: The immunoSEQ output contained only junctional sequences without quality scores, so filtering could not match that applied to full-length reads. Sequences were annotated with PyIR, a Python wrapper for IgBLAST v1.9, and V/J genes and CDR3 were assigned using IMGT germline references. Reads were removed for weak V/J assignments (E-value above 1e-6), missing CDR3, stop codons, out-of-frame junctions, or ambiguous translated residues. V3J clonotypes were defined as sequences sharing the same inferred V gene, J gene, and CDR3 amino acid sequence. Percentage overlap between repertoires was computed as shared unique clonotypes divided by the size of the smaller repertoire. RTK rarefaction, the Chao1 estimator, and Recon v2.1 estimates of unobserved clonotypes were used to assess repertoire richness. OLGA was used to compute generation probabilities for all TCRbeta clonotypes that the gDNA method yielded from a few donors. TCRdb's version of the immuneACCESS table is confined to in-frame rearrangements and falls short of the full clone set. An unresolved V gene accounts for under half of the shortfall where checked; the remainder is of unknown origin. The V and J calls and clone size come from that table; D and trimming were worked out from the DNA. The sample table lists approximately 1,500,000 clones, roughly 98% of them with a count of one. Roughly 0.45% of the sample is taken by the ten largest.

With regard to this clone: The antigen it recognizes is unknown. Per-base quality was not reported, and no clone a single base away is much larger than it.

The clonotype originates from a man aged 25-45 years in good health. Sequenced: naive CD4+ T cells sorted from blood. The cell subset or site label on this specimen signifies: CD45RA+ positively selected. The sequence is built from TRBV18 and TRBJ1-5, with 9 junctional bases fitting TRBD1. Here is the DNA: TGTGCCAGCTCAACCGGGACAGGGAATCAGCCCCAGCATTTT. Translation gives CASSTGTGNQPQHF. Outside the CDR3, residues come from the reference TRBV18 and TRBJ1-5 proteins, so the full variable domain is: NAGVMQNPRHLVRRRGQEARLRCSPMKGHSHVYWYRQLPEEGLKFMVYLQKENIIDESGMPKERFSAEFPKEGPSILRIQQVVRGDSAAYFCASSTGTGNQPQHFGDGTRLSIL.